This T cell receptor (beta chain) was observed in a study of T cell responses to AZD1222 COVID-19 vaccine. Some second doses came at about 4 weeks and others at about 12 weeks; these were pooled. On this clone itself: The antigen remains undetermined.

Assay: immunoSEQ multiplex PCR; the TCRdb copy retains only in-frame clones and omits some. The sample holds around 200,000 clones, roughly 94% seen once. Whole-study results and caveats: Females made up more of the donors, who were largely white British, and clonal diversity may have come out too low. Nearly half of spike-specific TCRs reportedly target unmutated variant regions.

The germline V gene encodes CDR1 SNHLY and CDR2 FYNNEI. Trimming stripped 6 bases from V and 4 bases from J, with 15 bases between. This CDR3 is 14 amino acids long. The rearrangement joins TRBV2 to TRBJ1-1; no definite D call. The clonotype comes from an adult who received the AZD1222 COVID-19 vaccine. Source: peripheral blood, taken 28 days after the second AZD1222 dose. The CDR3 DNA follows: TGTGCCAGCAGGCGCGTGAAGGGCGCCACTGAAGCTTTCTTT. Amino acid sequence: CASRRVKGATEAFF.